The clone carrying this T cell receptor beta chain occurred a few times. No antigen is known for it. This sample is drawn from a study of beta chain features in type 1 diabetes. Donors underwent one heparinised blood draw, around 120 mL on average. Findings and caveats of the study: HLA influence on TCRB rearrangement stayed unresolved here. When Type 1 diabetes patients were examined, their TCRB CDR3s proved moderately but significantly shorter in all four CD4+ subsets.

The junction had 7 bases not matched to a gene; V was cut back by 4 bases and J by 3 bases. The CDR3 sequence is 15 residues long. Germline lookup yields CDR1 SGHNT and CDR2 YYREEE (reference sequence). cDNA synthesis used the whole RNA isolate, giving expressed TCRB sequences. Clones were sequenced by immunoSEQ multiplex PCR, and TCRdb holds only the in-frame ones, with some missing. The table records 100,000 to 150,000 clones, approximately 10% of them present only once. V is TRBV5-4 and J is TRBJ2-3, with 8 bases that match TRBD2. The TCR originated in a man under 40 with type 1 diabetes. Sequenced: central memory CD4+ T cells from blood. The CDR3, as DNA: TGTGCCAGCAGCGCCCGGGAGGGTGGGACAGATACGCAGTATTTT. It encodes CASSAREGGTDTQYF.